This TCR beta chain was captured by sequencing in a study of beta chain features in type 1 diabetes. The sequenced template was cDNA made from the entire isolated RNA. Assay: immunoSEQ multiplex PCR; the TCRdb copy retains only in-frame clones and omits some. The table lists 85,000 to 110,000 clones, 25% to 35% of them singletons. Only a few counts were recorded for this clone. Its antigen is unknown. Findings of the study overall: Healthy donors had naive, central memory and Treg TCRB repertoires that appeared less similar than those seen among patients. All four CD4+ subsets from Type 1 diabetes patients carried moderately but significantly shorter TCRB CDR3s.

The specimen was central memory CD4+ T cells from blood. This sequence originates from a young woman with type 1 diabetes.

The CDR3 DNA reads TGTGCCAGCAGCTCCATGTGGATCCCCGGGGAGGGTGTGCCCCAGCATTTT. Its translation is CASSSMWIPGEGVPQHF. The V and J genes are TRBV7-2 and TRBJ1-5; D ambiguous. The length of the CDR3 is 17 residues. The V gene lost 4 bases and the J gene lost 9 bases, with 25 bases spanning the gap. Germline V CDR1 and CDR2: SGHTA, FQGNSA.